Shown below are 13 T cell receptor beta chains from a single sample sequenced in a study of blood T cells in healthy people across ages. It was with a sample-barcoded 5' primer and a J-beta primer mix that a second PCR of roughly 7 to 12 cycles was run. TCRdb used MiXCR to reprocess the 5' RACE reads, holding one entry per CDR3 protein. The table includes approximately 2,000,000 distinct CDR3 sequences, about two fifths detected once. The sequencing input was blood. Source of these receptors: a human donor in good health.

CDR3 sequence: CASSLRTTGANVLTF. As DNA, the CDR3 is TGTGCCAGCAGTCTCCGGACAACTGGGGCCAACGTCCTGACTTTC. The chain is built from TRBV6-5 and TRBJ2-6; perhaps TRBD1 as D (5 bases). V lost 5 bases to trimming and J lost 2 bases, with 10 bases between them. The CDR3 extends over 15 amino acids. CDR1 MNHEY and CDR2 SVGAGI come from the germline V gene.

This rearrangement joins TRBV29-1 to TRBJ2-3; 11 bases are a match to TRBD1. Unmatched junction bases numbered 5, after V lost 5 bases and J lost 4 bases. CDR1 is SQVTM, CDR2 ANQGSEA, per germline. The CDR3 contains 14 residues. The CDR3 nucleotides are TGCAGCGTTTTTAGGGACAGGGGGGCAGATACGCAGTATTTT. Its translation is CSVFRDRGADTQYF.

The chain carries TRBV2 and TRBJ2-3, with no clear D. V was pared by 11 bases and J by 4 bases, with 10 bases between. Germline assignment: CDR1 SNHLY and CDR2 FYNNEI. The CDR3 length is 11 residues. CDR3 protein: CAGTYADTQYF. The CDR3 nucleotides read TGTGCCGGCACTTACGCAGATACGCAGTATTTT.

This clonotype was observed a handful of times. The V and J genes are TRBV7-9 and TRBJ2-2, with no clear D. The CDR3 loop spans 15 amino acids. The V end was cut by 0 bases, the J end by 2 bases, with 7 bases between. Germline V CDR1 and CDR2: SEHNR, FQNEAQ (reference sequence). The CDR3 reads CASSLAPLNTGELFF. The CDR3 bases are TGTGCCAGCAGCTTAGCGCCTCTTAACACCGGGGAGCTGTTTTTT.

The rearrangement links TRBV7-9 to TRBJ2-3; 10 nucleotides line up with TRBD2. CDR3 length equals 15 residues. Germline trimming cut 7 bases from V and 5 bases from J; bases unmatched to any gene: 9. Germline CDR1 reads SEHNR; CDR2 reads FQNEAQ (reference sequence). CDR3 coding DNA: TGTGCCAGCATTTTTAGCGGGGGGAAGGGAGATACGCAGTATTTT. Protein sequence: CASIFSGGKGDTQYF.

CDR3 bases: TGTGCCAGCAGCCAAAACTTGCGGGGGGGCCAGGCAGATACGCAGTATTTT. Its translation: CASSQNLRGGQADTQYF. The V and J genes are TRBV7-2 and TRBJ2-3, with 9 bases lining up with TRBD2. V was clipped by 5 bases and J by 4 bases; unmatched bases: 13. Germline assignment: CDR1 SGHTA and CDR2 FQGNSA. The CDR3 has 17 residues.

The chain carries TRBV7-6 and TRBJ1-5; D gene unclear. This CDR3 is 13 amino acids long. Germline V gives CDR1 SGHVS, CDR2 FNYEAQ. Trimming pared 2 bases from V and 6 bases from J, leaving 8 bases between. CDR3 in amino acids: CASSLTSSQPQHF. In DNA form, the CDR3 reads TGTGCCAGCAGCTTAACTAGTAGTCAGCCCCAGCATTTT.

The chain carries TRBV28 and TRBJ2-7, with D uncertain. The CDR3 has 14 amino acids. CDR1 and CDR2 from the germline V gene are MDHEN and SYDVKM. Between the trimmed V and J ends, which lost 6 bases and 1 base, there was a span of 13 bases. CDR3 in amino acids: CASSPVGLSYEQYF. In DNA form, the CDR3 reads TGTGCCAGCAGCCCAGTCGGATTGTCCTACGAGCAGTACTTC.

Concerning this clonotype itself: Compared with germline, one end of the junction differs, possibly owing to a read error. The chain couples TRBV18 to TRBJ2-5; TRBD2 might be the D (6 bases). CDR3 size: 13 residues. Germline-derived CDR1 and CDR2 are KGHSH and LQKENI. The CDR3 region has the DNA TGTGCCAGCTCCCCAGGGATCCGGGAGACCCGGTACTTC. Translation gives CASSPGIRETRYF.

The CDR3 here is CSASATSDYNEQFF. CDR3 nucleotide sequence: TGCAGTGCTAGCGCGACTAGCGATTACAATGAGCAGTTCTTC. The rearrangement links TRBV20-1 to TRBJ2-1, with 8 positions matching TRBD2. Germline loops: CDR1 DFQATT, CDR2 SNEGSKA (reference sequence). J gave up 4 bases and V 3 bases, and 5 bases lay outside the gene matches. CDR3 length equals 14 residues.

The rearrangement uses TRBV4-2 and TRBJ1-5; D call uncertain. Trimming shortened V by 1 base and J by 7 bases, and 14 bases separated the two germline ends. There are 15 residues in the CDR3. CDR1 and CDR2 from the germline V gene are LGHNA and YNFKEQ. The CDR3 DNA follows: TGTGCCAGCAGCCAAGTCGCGGAGGGTTGGCAGCCCCAGCATTTT. It encodes CASSQVAEGWQPQHF.

In its sample, this clonotype was seen a few times. The J gene is TRBJ2-4, the V gene TRBV4-1; a weak D match, TRBD2 (5 bases). Germline V gene lookup returns CDR1 MGHRA and CDR2 YSYEKL. With 4 bases removed from V and 5 bases from J, the gap between germline ends came to 9 bases. The CDR3 is 13 amino acids. CDR3 residues: CASSRSGENIQYF. The CDR3 nucleotides read TGCGCCAGCAGCCGTTCCGGGGAAAACATTCAGTACTTC.

The chain joins TRBV20-1 to TRBJ2-3; possibly TRBD1 or TRBD2 for D (6 bases each). From germline, CDR1 is DFQATT and CDR2 SNEGSKA (reference sequence). V was trimmed by 7 bases and J by 5 bases, leaving 13 bases between them. The CDR3 is 12 amino acids. The CDR3 DNA reads TGCAGTGTCACGGGGGCCGGAGATACGCAGTATTTT. Translation: CSVTGAGDTQYF.